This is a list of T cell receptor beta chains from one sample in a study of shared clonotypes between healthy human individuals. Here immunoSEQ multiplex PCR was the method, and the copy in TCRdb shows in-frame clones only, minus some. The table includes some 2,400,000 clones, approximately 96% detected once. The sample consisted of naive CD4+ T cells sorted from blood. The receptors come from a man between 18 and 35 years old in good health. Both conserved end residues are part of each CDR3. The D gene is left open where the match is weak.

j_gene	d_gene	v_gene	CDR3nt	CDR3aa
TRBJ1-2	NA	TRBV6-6	TGTGCCAGCAGTTGGGATAAGTTTACAATGGGCTACACCTTC	CASSWDKFTMGYTF
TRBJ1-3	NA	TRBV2	TGTGCCAGCAGTGAAGCAGGGAGAGGGGACGGAAACACCATATATTTT	CASSEAGRGDGNTIYF
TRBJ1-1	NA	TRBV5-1	TGCGCCAGCGCGCCCTGGCTCCTGGACACTGAAGCTTTCTTT	CASAPWLLDTEAFF
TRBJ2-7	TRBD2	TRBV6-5	TGTGCCACCCGGGGACTAGCGGACTCCTACGAGCAGTACTTC	CATRGLADSYEQYF
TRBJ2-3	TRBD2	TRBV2	TGTGCCAGCAGTGAATTGGCTAGCGGGACAGATACGCAGTATTTT	CASSELASGTDTQYF
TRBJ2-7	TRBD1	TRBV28	TGTGCCAGCAGCAGGGGGCTCTCCTACGAGCAGTACTTC	CASSRGLSYEQYF
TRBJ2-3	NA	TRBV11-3	TGTGCCAGCAGCTTCAGGGGCACAGATACGCAGTATTTT	CASSFRGTDTQYF
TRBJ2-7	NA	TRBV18	TGTGCCAGCTCACTGGCCGGGGACTCCTACGAGCAGTACTTC	CASSLAGDSYEQYF
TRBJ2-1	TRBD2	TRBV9	TGTGCCAGCAGCGTAGAAGGGGGACTAGCGGGTGTCCCGAGTTACAATGAGCAGTTCTTC	CASSVEGGLAGVPSYNEQFF
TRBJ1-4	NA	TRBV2	TGTGCCAGCAGTGAAGCTACAGGAGGCAGGGGCGAAAAACTGTTTTTT	CASSEATGGRGEKLFF
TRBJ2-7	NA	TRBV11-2	TGTGCCAGCAGCTTAGCAGGCCAGTACCCCTACGAGCAGTACTTC	CASSLAGQYPYEQYF